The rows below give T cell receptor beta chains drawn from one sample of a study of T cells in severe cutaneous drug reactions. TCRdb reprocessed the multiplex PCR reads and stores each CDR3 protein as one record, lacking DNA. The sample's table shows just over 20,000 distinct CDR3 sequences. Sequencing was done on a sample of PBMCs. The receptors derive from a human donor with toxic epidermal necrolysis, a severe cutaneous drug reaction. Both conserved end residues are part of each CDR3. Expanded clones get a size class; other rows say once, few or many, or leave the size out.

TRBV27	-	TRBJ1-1	CASSFLPGGGATEAFF
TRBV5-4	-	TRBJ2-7	CASSEPGQGRLEQYF
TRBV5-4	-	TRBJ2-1	CASSPFRDYNEQFF
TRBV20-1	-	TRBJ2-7	CSASGGLARKTTYEQYF
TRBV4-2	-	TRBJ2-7	CASSQDIAGGSSYEQYF
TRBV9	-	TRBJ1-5	CASSVGLDNQPQHF
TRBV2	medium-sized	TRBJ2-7	CATVRTVSYEQYF
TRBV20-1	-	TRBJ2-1	CSARATGFSYNEQFF
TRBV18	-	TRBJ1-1	CASSPMSPEAFF
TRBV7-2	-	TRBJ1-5	CASSFGRDAQPQHF
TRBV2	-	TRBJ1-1	CASSVVEQGRPFF
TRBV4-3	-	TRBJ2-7	CASSQGKGWGNSQSYEQYF
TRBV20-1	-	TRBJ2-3	CSARGSVGWGTDTQYF
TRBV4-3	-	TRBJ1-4	CASSRYRQGLEATNEKLFF
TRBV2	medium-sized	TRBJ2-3	CASSEGTGPFTDTQYF
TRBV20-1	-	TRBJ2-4	CSAEGTGGLAKNIQYF
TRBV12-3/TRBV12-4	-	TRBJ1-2	CASSFEGGHLNYGYTF
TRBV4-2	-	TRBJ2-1	CASSQDQTTNEQFF
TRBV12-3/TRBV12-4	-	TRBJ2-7	CASSFGLAGEQYF
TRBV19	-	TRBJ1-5	CASSARGTENQPQHF
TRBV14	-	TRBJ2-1	CASSLAGGSYNEQFF
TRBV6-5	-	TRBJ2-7	CASSRTSGSYEQYF
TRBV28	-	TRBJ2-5	CASSPPSGVGETQYF
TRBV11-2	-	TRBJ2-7	CASSSTGISYEQYF
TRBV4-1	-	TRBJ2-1	CASSQVGDLYNEQFF
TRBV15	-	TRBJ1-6	CATSRDLQGSPLHF
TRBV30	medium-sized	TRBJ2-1	CAGRGSYNEQFF
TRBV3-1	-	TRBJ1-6	CASSWDRSSPLHF
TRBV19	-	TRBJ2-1	CASSMGGWGNEQFF
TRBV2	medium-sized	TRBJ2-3	CASSWGGSSTDTQYF
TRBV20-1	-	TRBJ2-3	CSARDRTSGATDTQYF
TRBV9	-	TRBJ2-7	CASSPTSGSGYEQYF
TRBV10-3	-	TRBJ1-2	CAIREPNSRTNYGYTF
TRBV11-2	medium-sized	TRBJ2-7	CASSLETGPYEQYF
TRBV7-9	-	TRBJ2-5	CASSLASIEGTQYF
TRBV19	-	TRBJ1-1	CASSIREVGTEAFF
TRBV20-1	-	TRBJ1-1	CSARDFWRAEAFF
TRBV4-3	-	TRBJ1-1	CASSQEGPGVSEAFF
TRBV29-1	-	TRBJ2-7	CSVDGTAEYEQYF
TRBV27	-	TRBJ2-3	CASSFGSSRTDTQYF
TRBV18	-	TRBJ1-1	CASSLGQVGMNTEAFF
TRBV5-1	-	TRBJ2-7	CASRRTGTYEQYF
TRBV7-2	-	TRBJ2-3	CASSSVGRAGDTQYF
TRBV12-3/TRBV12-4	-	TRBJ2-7	CASSFGQEQYF
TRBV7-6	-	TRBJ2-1	CASSLAPASSYNEQFF
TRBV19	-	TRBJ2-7	CASSPWKESYEQYF
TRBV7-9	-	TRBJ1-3	CASSSRGYSGNTIYF
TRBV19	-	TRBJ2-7	CASSIDPSVAGVGSEQYF
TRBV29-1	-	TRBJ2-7	CSVEDQRGTSFYEQYF
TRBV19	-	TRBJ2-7	CASSHAGASSYEQYF
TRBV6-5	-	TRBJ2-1	CASSYSPGGFDEQFF
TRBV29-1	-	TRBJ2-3	CSVEDSRTGGTDTQYF